The 13 T cell receptor beta chains below come from one sample, sequenced in a study of T cells in narcolepsy. TCRdb's copy holds only in-frame clones and misses some; the assay was immunoSEQ multiplex PCR. The top ten hold approximately 1.6% of the sample, which has 35,000 to 40,000 clones, roughly 84% seen once. Sequences were obtained from CD45RA- memory CD4+ T cells from PBMCs. These receptors all come from a human donor with narcolepsy.

Comment on this clone: Other nucleotide sequences in the sample specify the same CDR3. This chain uses TRBV9 with TRBJ2-3; tentative D call: TRBD1 (6 bases). Germline CDR1 reads SGDLS; CDR2 reads YYNGEE. The V end lost 3 bases, the J end lost 4 bases, and 9 bases lay between the germline ends. The CDR3 covers 13 residues. The CDR3 region is CASSGGPADTQYF. The CDR3 DNA follows: TGTGCCAGCAGCGGGGGGCCCGCAGATACGCAGTATTTT.

The chain recombines TRBV5-1 with TRBJ1-1, with D uncertain. The CDR3 sequence is 15 residues long. Germline-derived CDR1 and CDR2 are SGHRS and YFSETQ. V lost 0 bases to trimming and J lost 1 base, with 10 bases between them. Here the CDR3 DNA reads TGCGCCAGCAGCTTGGATCGGGGATCGAACACTGAAGCTTTCTTT. Translating gives CASSLDRGSNTEAFF. The full variable domain, rest sourced from reference TRBV5-1 and TRBJ1-1, is KAGVTQTPRYLIKTRGQQVTLSCSPISGHRSVSWYQQTPGQGLQFLFEYFSETQRNKGNFPGRFSGRQFSNSRSEMNVSTLELGDSALYLCASSLDRGSNTEAFFGQGTRLTVV.

This clone turned up a few times. The chain joins TRBV4-2 to TRBJ2-7; D is tentatively TRBD1 or TRBD2 (5 bases each). V lost 3 bases and J lost 0, with 15 bases in between. Germline CDR1 and CDR2: LGHNA and YNFKEQ. This CDR3 contains 16 residues. The CDR3, as DNA: TGTGCCAGCAGCCAGGCAGTCGGGGCTGGCTCCTACGAGCAGTACTTC. Protein: CASSQAVGAGSYEQYF.

The CDR3 loop is CASSVLAKCRKTYGYTF. CDR3 DNA sequence: TGTGCCAGCAGTGTATTAGCGAAATGTAGAAAGACCTATGGCTACACCTTC. The V and J genes are TRBV6-1 and TRBJ1-2; D ambiguous. This CDR3 spans 17 amino acids. Trimming removed 4 bases from V and 4 bases from J, with 22 bases in between. Germline V CDR1 and CDR2: MNHNS, SASEGT.

The rearrangement joins TRBV5-1 to TRBJ2-5; D possibly matches TRBD1 or TRBD2 (6 bases each). V was trimmed by 1 base and J by 0 bases, leaving 13 bases between them. This CDR3 is built from 16 residues. CDR1 is SGHRS, CDR2 YFSETQ, per germline. CDR3: CASSLRGARDQETQYF. The DNA for the CDR3 is TGCGCCAGCAGCTTGAGGGGGGCCAGGGACCAAGAGACCCAGTACTTC.

This chain links TRBV5-1 with TRBJ1-1; no clear D gene. This CDR3 comprises 15 residues. Trimming took 9 bases from V and 0 from J, leaving 18 bases between them. Looked up from germline, CDR1 is SGHRS and CDR2 is YFSETQ. Here the CDR3 reads CATTDGSAMNTEAFF. CDR3 bases: TGCGCCACCACCGATGGCAGTGCCATGAACACTGAAGCTTTCTTT.

This sequence joins TRBV19 and TRBJ2-1; 11 bases align to TRBD2. The germline gives CDR1 LNHDA, CDR2 SQIVND (reference sequence). J gave up 4 bases and V 5 bases, and 4 bases lay outside the gene matches. CDR3 length: 15 amino acids. The CDR3 DNA reads as TGTGCCAGTAGTCTTAGCGGGGGGGGATACAATGAGCAGTTCTTC. This codes for CASSLSGGGYNEQFF.

The chain has TRBV15 and TRBJ1-1; 7 bases line up with TRBD1. Germline V lookup: CDR1 LNHNV, CDR2 YYDKDF (reference sequence). This CDR3 has 13 residues. V lost 6 bases and J lost 2; bases outside the gene matches: 3. The CDR3 region is CATRGQPNTEAFF. CDR3 nucleotides: TGTGCCACCAGGGGACAGCCTAACACTGAAGCTTTCTTT. The full variable domain, in which reference TRBV15 and TRBJ1-1 provide the parts outside the CDR3, is DAMVIQNPRYQVTQFGKPVTLSCSQTLNHNVMYWYQQKSSQAPKLLFHYYDKDFNNEADTPDNFQSRRPNTSFCFLDIRSPGLGDTAMYLCATRGQPNTEAFFGQGTRLTVV.

The CDR3 is CASQRTGATNQPQHF. DNA of the CDR3: TGTGCCAGTCAGCGGACAGGGGCCACCAATCAGCCCCAGCATTTT. The chain is built from TRBV19 and TRBJ1-5; 9 bases align to TRBD1. The J segment lost 3 bases and the V segment lost 8 bases, leaving 8 bases of the junction unmatched. This CDR3 is built from 15 residues. The germline V gene has CDR1 LNHDA and CDR2 SQIVND (reference sequence).

This clone came up a few times. The V gene is TRBV10-3, the J gene TRBJ1-3; D remains unclear. V lost 8 bases to trimming and J lost 0 bases, with 11 bases between them. CDR1 ENHRY and CDR2 SYGVKD come from the germline V gene. This CDR3 contains 14 residues. CDR3 DNA sequence: TGTGCCATCGGGGAACAGCGCTCTGGAAACACCATATATTTT. The encoded protein is CAIGEQRSGNTIYF.

The V and J genes are TRBV6-1 and TRBJ2-5; perhaps TRBD2 as D (5 bases). V was pared by 8 bases and J by 4 bases, with 14 bases between. This CDR3 is built from 13 residues. CDR1 MNHNS and CDR2 SASEGT come from the germline V gene. For the CDR3, the DNA is TGTGCCAGCGATGAAGGGAGAGGAGAGACCCAGTACTTC. Translated, it gives CASDEGRGETQYF.

The V and J genes are TRBV10-3 and TRBJ2-3, with D possibly called TRBD1 or TRBD2 (6 bases each). This CDR3 region has 14 residues. Germline CDR1 reads ENHRY; CDR2 reads SYGVKD. The V gene lost 1 base and the J gene lost 5 bases, with 10 bases spanning the gap. In DNA, the CDR3 is TGTGCCATCAGTGAGTTCAGGGGAGGAGATACGCAGTATTTT. Protein product: CAISEFRGGDTQYF.

V is TRBV5-6 and J is TRBJ2-7; no definite D call. The V gene lost 2 bases and the J gene lost 0 bases, with 9 bases spanning the gap. Germline V gene data show CDR1 as SGHDT and CDR2 as YYEEEE. The CDR3 loop spans 14 amino acids. CDR3 nucleotides: TGTGCCAGCAGCTTTATTGGCAGCTCCTACGAGCAGTACTTC. As protein: CASSFIGSSYEQYF.